Included here is one T cell receptor beta chain sequence, with context. The source of the sample is a study of blood T cell repertoires in COVID-19. Recovery among Cohort 3 donors was established by two negative PCRs, clearance, or symptom resolution. Sequenced by immunoSEQ multiplex PCR; TCRdb stores in-frame clones only, minus some. Among about 250,000 clones listed, about 87% were seen once. The sample taken for sequencing was PBMCs or T cells enriched from blood (not recorded which). The source of this sequence is a woman aged 45-65 years who had recovered from COVID-19.

DNA of the CDR3: TGTGCCAGTACAAGGAGAGAGCTCACTGAAGCTTTCTTT. Amino acids: CASTRRELTEAFF. The V and J genes are TRBV19 and TRBJ1-1; D gene unclear. The CDR3 length is 13 residues. Germline-derived CDR1 and CDR2 are LNHDA and SQIVND (reference sequence). Trimming stripped 7 bases from V and 4 bases from J, with 13 bases between.